A single sample is the source of the 15 T cell receptor beta chains below, sequenced in a study of CD8 T cells in Susac syndrome. Random hexamers primed reverse transcription of about 0.5 to 1 ug RNA. One entry per CDR3 protein, called by TCRdb with MiXCR from the immunoSEQ multiplex PCR reads. The table lists 180,000 or so distinct CDR3 sequences, over 85% of them singletons. Sequencing was done on a sample of CD4+ T cells from PBMCs. Every receptor here comes from a human donor in good health.

The V call is TRBV6-2 or TRBV6-3, the J call TRBJ2-7; 10 bases are a match to TRBD2. V lost 7 bases and J lost 3; bases outside the gene matches: 9. The germline V gene has CDR1 MNHEY and CDR2 SVGEGT. This CDR3 is 15 amino acids long. Here the CDR3 reads CASTTRSSGSYEQYF. The CDR3 nucleotides read TGTGCCAGCACCACGAGGTCTAGCGGGAGCTACGAGCAGTACTTC.

The V call is TRBV4-3, the J call TRBJ1-1; tentatively, D is TRBD1 (6 bases). Germline-derived CDR1 and CDR2 are LGHNA and YSLEER. Trimming removed 1 base from V and 5 bases from J, with 14 bases in between. The CDR3 covers 15 residues. CDR3 residues: CASSQGGGLQTEAFF. The CDR3 DNA follows: TGCGCCAGCAGCCAAGGTGGGGGGCTACAAACTGAAGCTTTCTTT.

V and J are TRBV30 and TRBJ1-5, with TRBD1 identical over 7 bases. Germline CDR1 is GTSNPN and CDR2 is SVGIG (reference sequence). V was clipped by 1 base and J by 5 bases; unmatched bases: 2. The CDR3 is 13 residues long. Written as DNA, the CDR3 is TGTGCCTGGAGTGCCAGGGGGGATCAGCCCCAGCATTTT. Its translation is CAWSARGDQPQHF.

V and J are TRBV7-9 and TRBJ2-1; TRBD2 matches at 10 bases. This CDR3 is built from 13 residues. Germline V lookup: CDR1 SEHNR, CDR2 FQNEAQ (reference sequence). Trimming at V came to 10 bases and at J to 3 bases, leaving 3 bases not matched to a gene. DNA for the CDR3: TGTGCCATAGGGACTAGCGTCTACAATGAGCAGTTCTTC. Translating it yields CAIGTSVYNEQFF.

This rearrangement joins TRBV9 to TRBJ2-3; D is unresolved. The germline V and J ends were trimmed by 3 bases and 0 bases, with 8 bases remaining between them. Germline V gives CDR1 SGDLS, CDR2 YYNGEE. The CDR3 loop spans 14 amino acids. Here the CDR3 DNA reads TGTGCCAGCAGCGGAAGGGTGAGCACAGATACGCAGTATTTT. Encoded protein: CASSGRVSTDTQYF.

This chain connects TRBV12-3 or TRBV12-4 to TRBJ2-7, with 8 positions matching TRBD1. The CDR3 contains 14 residues. V lost 6 bases, J lost 2 bases, and 6 bases stayed unmatched. CDR3 coding DNA: TGTGCCAGCAGAGAGACAGGGGCCACCTACGAGCAGTACTTC. Translating it yields CASRETGATYEQYF.

The CDR3 sequence is CAVGGNDYYNEQFF. DNA of the CDR3: TGTGCCGTCGGGGGGAACGATTATTACAATGAGCAGTTCTTC. The V gene is TRBV3-1, the J gene TRBJ2-1; TRBD2 matches 7 bases. J was trimmed by 4 bases and V by 11 bases; bases with no gene match: 11. The CDR3 runs to 14 residues. Germline V gene lookup returns CDR1 LGHDT and CDR2 YNNKEL (reference sequence).

The V and J genes are TRBV27 and TRBJ1-5, with TRBD1 as a possible D gene (6 bases). V was shortened by 4 bases and J by 2 bases, with 9 bases between the two germline ends. Germline CDR1 is MNHEY and CDR2 is SMNVEV (reference sequence). This CDR3 comprises 14 residues. The chain's CDR3 is CASSSDSRNQPQHF. CDR3 bases: TGTGCCAGCAGTTCGGACAGCCGCAATCAGCCCCAGCATTTT.

This chain uses TRBV29-1 with TRBJ2-1; 9 bases are shared with TRBD2. V gave up 2 bases and J gave up 5 bases; unmatched junction bases: 4. Germline V lookup: CDR1 SQVTM, CDR2 ANQGSEA. This CDR3 contains 14 residues. CDR3 DNA: TGCAGCGTTGAATCGGGACTAGCCAACAATGAGCAGTTCTTC. This translates into CSVESGLANNEQFF.

The V call is TRBV18, the J call TRBJ1-1; D call uncertain. Looked up from germline, CDR1 is KGHSH and CDR2 is LQKENI. V was trimmed by 2 bases and J by 6 bases, leaving 10 bases between them. The CDR3 spans 13 residues. CDR3 DNA sequence: TGTGCCAGCTCACCAGGGGTAGGCGCTGAAGCTTTCTTT. This gives the protein CASSPGVGAEAFF.

This chain connects TRBV20-1 to TRBJ1-5; 8 bases align to TRBD1. CDR1 and CDR2 (germline): DFQATT, SNEGSKA (reference sequence). J gave up 2 bases and V 4 bases, and 10 bases lay outside the gene matches. CDR3 size: 16 residues. CDR3 in amino acids: CSATEWGQAGNQPQHF. CDR3 DNA: TGCAGTGCTACCGAATGGGGACAGGCGGGCAATCAGCCCCAGCATTTT.

This chain joins TRBV20-1 and TRBJ2-1; D not certain. CDR3 length equals 16 residues. Trimming cost V 3 bases and J 8 bases, with 23 bases left between them. The germline CDR1 and CDR2 sequences are DFQATT and SNEGSKA (reference sequence). This CDR3 reads CSARANDQHYLDEQFF. CDR3 bases: TGCAGTGCTAGGGCTAATGACCAACATTACCTTGATGAGCAGTTCTTC.

The genes are TRBV9 and TRBJ2-7, with 8 positions matching TRBD2. With V trimmed by 0 bases and J by 1 base, 3 bases remained unmatched. CDR3 length: 15 residues. The germline CDR1 and CDR2 sequences are SGDLS and YYNGEE. The CDR3 protein is CASSVEVAGSYEQYF. The CDR3 nucleotides are TGTGCCAGCAGCGTAGAGGTAGCGGGGTCCTACGAGCAGTACTTC.

This chain uses TRBV2 with TRBJ2-3; D is uncertain. The germline gives CDR1 SNHLY, CDR2 FYNNEI. The CDR3 extends over 14 amino acids. V dropped 4 bases and J dropped 6 bases, with 14 bases sitting between them. Here the CDR3 DNA reads TGTGCCAGCAGTGTTTGGGCACCCGGGGATACGCAGTATTTT. Its translation: CASSVWAPGDTQYF.

V and J are TRBV7-2 and TRBJ2-4; no definite D call. V gave up 3 bases and J gave up 0 bases, with 9 bases separating them. The CDR3 contains 15 residues. Germline values: CDR1 SGHTA, CDR2 FQGNSA. Written as DNA, the CDR3 is TGTGCCAGCAGCTTCGGATCAGTAGCCAAAAACATTCAGTACTTC. Residues: CASSFGSVAKNIQYF.